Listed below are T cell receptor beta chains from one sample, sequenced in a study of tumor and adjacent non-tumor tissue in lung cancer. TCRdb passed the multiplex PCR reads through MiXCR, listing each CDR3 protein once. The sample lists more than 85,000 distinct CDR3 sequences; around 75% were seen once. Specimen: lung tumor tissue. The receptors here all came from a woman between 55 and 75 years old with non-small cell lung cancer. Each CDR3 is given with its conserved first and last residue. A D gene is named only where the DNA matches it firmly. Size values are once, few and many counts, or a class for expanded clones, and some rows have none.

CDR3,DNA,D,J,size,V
CSAPKRGGRDKQFF,TGCAGTGCTCCGAAGCGGGGGGGTAGAGATAAGCAGTTCTTC,TRBD2,TRBJ2-1,-,TRBV20-1
CASSSSRLAGGGANVLTF,TGTGCCAGCAGTTCCAGTAGACTAGCGGGAGGTGGGGCCAACGTCCTGACTTTC,TRBD2,TRBJ2-6,medium-sized,TRBV12-3/TRBV12-4
CASNKWTVNRPQHF,TGTGCCAGCAACAAGTGGACTGTCAACCGGCCCCAGCATTTT,-,TRBJ1-5,once,TRBV28
CAISSELTDTQYF,TGTGCCATCAGCTCGGAACTCACAGATACGCAGTATTTT,-,TRBJ2-3,-,TRBV11-2
CANSQGTSGTYKQYF,TGCGCCAACAGCCAAGGGACTAGCGGGACCTACAAGCAGTACTTC,TRBD2,TRBJ2-7,-,TRBV4-3
CASSREPTGGNTIYF,TGTGCCAGTAGTCGCGAACCAACTGGTGGAAACACCATATATTTT,-,TRBJ1-3,-,TRBV6-1
CASSQGRRTSTDTQYF,TGCGCCAGCAGCCAAGGCCGGAGGACTAGCACAGATACGCAGTATTTT,-,TRBJ2-3,once,TRBV4-1
CAINRGDSGTRTEAFF,TGTGCCATCAATCGAGGGGATTCAGGGACGAGGACTGAAGCTTTCTTT,-,TRBJ1-1,once,TRBV5-4
CASSLDTGTYEQNF,TGTGCCAGCAGTTTAGATACGGGAACCTATGAGCAGAACTTC,-,TRBJ2-7,-,TRBV11-3
CASSYSGTSGRVANEQFF,TGTGCCAGCAGTTACTCCGGGACTAGCGGGAGGGTCGCCAATGAGCAGTTCTTC,TRBD2,TRBJ2-1,many,TRBV6-5
CSANYPPGEQYF,TGCAGTGCTAACTACCCCCCGGGCGAGCAGTACTTC,-,TRBJ2-7,-,TRBV20-1
CASSCDRGGYKQYF,TGTGCCAGCAGTTGTGATCGCGGAGGATACAAGCAGTACTTC,-,TRBJ2-7,-,TRBV11-2
CASSFGAPDRPNEQFF,TGTGCCAGCAGTTTTGGGGCCCCTGACAGGCCTAATGAGCAGTTCTTC,-,TRBJ2-1,many,TRBV6-5
CASSGDLERFF,TGTGCCAGCAGTGGGGACCTCGAGCGGTTCTTC,-,TRBJ2-1,once,TRBV6-2/TRBV6-3
CASSFGGFNTEAFF,TGTGCCAGCAGTTTCGGGGGATTTAACACTGAAGCTTTCTTT,-,TRBJ1-1,many,TRBV28
CASSYQVASSTDTQYF,TGTGCCAGCAGTTACCAGGTAGCTTCTAGCACAGATACGCAGTATTTT,-,TRBJ2-3,medium-sized,TRBV6-5
CASSFPLMNTEAFF,TGTGCCAGCAGCTTCCCCCTCATGAACACTGAAGCTTTCTTT,-,TRBJ1-1,many,TRBV6-2/TRBV6-3
CASSRWIDTQYF,TGTGCCAGCTCACGGTGGATAGATACGCAGTATTTT,-,TRBJ2-3,-,TRBV18
CASSFDSGRGTEVSF,TGTGCCAGCAGCTTTGATTCGGGGAGAGGCACTGAAGTTTCCTTT,-,TRBJ1-1,once,TRBV11-3
CASSTTSGGPTDMQYF,TGTGCCAGCAGTACGACTAGCGGGGGGCCTACGGATATGCAATATTTT,TRBD2,TRBJ2-3,-,TRBV12-3/TRBV12-4
CASNLSVRGQRTQYF,TGTGCCAGCAACTTATCGGTACGGGGACAAAGGACCCAGTACTTC,-,TRBJ2-5,-,TRBV11-2
CASSEDTYTGELFF,TGTGCCAGCAGCGAGGACACCTACACCGGGGAGCTGTTTTTT,-,TRBJ2-2,few,TRBV7-3
CSARQGLNTEAFF,TGCAGCGCCAGGCAGGGCCTGAACACTGAAGCTTTCTTT,-,TRBJ1-1,many,TRBV29-1
CASSCGTNGSYEQYF,TGTGCCAGCAGCTGCGGGACTAACGGGAGCTATGAGCAGTACTTC,TRBD2,TRBJ2-7,-,TRBV11-2
CASSTHGTGFYEQYF,TGTGCCAGCAGCACACACGGGACAGGGTTCTACGAGCAATACTTC,TRBD1,TRBJ2-7,-,TRBV5-4
CSSMTGDGYSF,TGCAGTTCCATGACAGGGGACGGCTACAGCTTC,TRBD1,TRBJ1-2,-,TRBV20-1
CSATLAGARIGAQYF,TGCAGTGCTACCCTAGCGGGGGCCCGCATTGGGGCCCAGTACTTC,TRBD2,TRBJ2-5,many,TRBV20-1
CSASAGGTSETQYF,TGCAGTGCTAGCGCGGGGGGGACCTCGGAGACCCAGTACTTC,TRBD2,TRBJ2-5,many,TRBV20-1
CASSPDGTSGNTGELFF,TGTGCCAGCAGCCCGGACGGGACTAGCGGAAATACCGGGGAGCTGTTTTTT,TRBD2,TRBJ2-2,once,TRBV4-2
CASSPSWTDSGAKNIQYF,TGTGCCAGCAGCCCATCATGGACAGATAGCGGAGCCAAAAACATTCAGTACTTC,-,TRBJ2-4,-,TRBV4-2
CASSLRGALANEKLFF,TGTGCCAGCAGTTTACGGGGGGCGTTGGCTAATGAAAAACTGTTTTTT,-,TRBJ1-4,-,TRBV28
CAINAGLKETQYF,TGTGCCATCAATGCGGGACTAAAAGAGACCCAGTACTTC,TRBD2,TRBJ2-5,-,TRBV12-3/TRBV12-4
CASSSQGANTGELSF,TGTGCCAGTAGTTCCCAGGGGGCTAACACCGGAGAGCTGTCTTTT,TRBD1,TRBJ2-2,-,TRBV6-2/TRBV6-3
CASSQARSYGYTF,TGTGCCAGCAGCCAAGCTCGCAGCTATGGCTACACCTTC,-,TRBJ1-2,-,TRBV14
CSAPSGSGTDAQYF,TGCAGTGCTCCGAGCGGGAGTGGTACAGATGCGCAGTATTTT,TRBD2,TRBJ2-3,few,TRBV20-1
CASSLTSGKAREQYF,TGTGCCAGCAGCTTAACCAGCGGGAAGGCCCGTGAGCAGTACTTC,TRBD2,TRBJ2-7,-,TRBV11-1
CSVEPIWKLNEHFF,TGCAGCGTTGAGCCTATCTGGAAGCTCAATGAGCATTTCTTC,-,TRBJ2-1,-,TRBV29-1
CASRLNRAQEQYF,TGTGCCAGCAGACTGAACAGGGCACAAGAGCAGTACTTC,-,TRBJ2-7,many,TRBV6-2/TRBV6-3
CANSLVGLAKNIQYF,TGTGCCAACAGCTTAGTGGGGTTAGCCAAAAACATTCAGTACTTC,-,TRBJ2-4,once,TRBV11-3
CRAGGGTGRIEAFF,TGCAGAGCTGGGGGGGGGACAGGGAGGATTGAAGCTTTCTTT,TRBD1,TRBJ1-1,-,TRBV20-1
CASSFDGLDATNEKLFF,TGCGCCAGCAGCTTTGACGGCCTAGATGCAACTAATGAAAAACTGTTTTTT,-,TRBJ1-4,-,TRBV11-3
CASSSTPTQYF,TGTGCCAGCAGTTCTACCCCTACGCAGTATTTT,-,TRBJ2-3,large,TRBV11-2
CSVRVQDRGIMDGYTF,TGCAGTGTTAGAGTCCAGGACAGGGGAATAATGGATGGCTACACCTTC,TRBD1,TRBJ1-2,-,TRBV20-1
CASSVCGGYTYEQYF,TGTGCCAGCAGCGTATGCGGGGGATACACCTACGAGCAGTACTTT,TRBD2,TRBJ2-7,-,TRBV9
CASSLRQGNDIYGYTF,TGTGCCAGCAGTTTAAGGCAGGGAAACGATATCTATGGCTACACCTTC,-,TRBJ1-2,once,TRBV12-3/TRBV12-4
CNANPAGLLDQFF,TGCAATGCTAACCCAGCGGGATTGCTTGACCAGTTCTTC,TRBD2,TRBJ2-1,-,TRBV20-1
CGGSPRLAGESTGELFF,TGTGGCGGCAGCCCGCGACTAGCAGGAGAATCCACCGGGGAGCTGTTTTTT,TRBD2,TRBJ2-2,-,TRBV11-1
CARSQGSTGGVGQPQHF,TGCGCCAGAAGCCAAGGTTCAACAGGGGGCGTGGGTCAGCCCCAGCATTTT,TRBD1,TRBJ1-5,-,TRBV4-1
CSTRTGISKDEQYF,TGTTCCACCCGGACAGGGATTAGTAAGGACGAGCAGTACTTC,TRBD1,TRBJ2-7,-,TRBV28
CASSLAVRRGGSSYEQYF,TGTGCCAGCAGCTTAGCGGTGCGTCGCGGGGGGTCCTCCTACGAGCAGTACTTC,TRBD2,TRBJ2-7,few,TRBV7-2
CANMGNIEAFF,TGTGCCAACATGGGGAACATTGAAGCTTTCTTT,-,TRBJ1-1,-,TRBV10-3
CASSLELTSGSRSEQFF,TGTGCCAGCAGCTTAGAGTTAACTAGCGGGAGTCGCAGTGAGCAGTTCTTC,TRBD2,TRBJ2-1,-,TRBV11-3
CASSYSTWDPGNTIYF,TGTGCTAGCAGTTACTCGACCTGGGACCCTGGAAACACCATATATTTT,-,TRBJ1-3,-,TRBV6-5
CASSQVTPRTDAFF,TGCGCCAGCAGTCAAGTAACTCCGCGGACTGATGCTTTCTTT,-,TRBJ1-1,-,TRBV4-3
CASNSRGGDTEAFF,TGTGCCAGCAATTCTAGGGGGGGGGACACTGAAGCTTTCTTT,-,TRBJ1-1,-,TRBV28
CASSPGMGSGANVLTF,TGTGCCAGCAGCCCAGGGATGGGTTCCGGGGCCAACGTCCTGACTTTC,-,TRBJ2-6,many,TRBV11-2
CASSPSPGEVMNTEAFF,TGTGCCAGCAGTCCCTCTCCAGGGGAGGTGATGAACACTGAAGCTTTCTTT,-,TRBJ1-1,few,TRBV28
CASSLGLVTDTEYF,TGTGCCAGCAGTCTGGGACTAGTCACAGATACGGAGTATTTT,TRBD2,TRBJ2-3,-,TRBV11-2
CTSSQQGLLYGYTF,TGTACCAGCAGCCAACAGGGCCTGCTCTATGGCTACACCTTC,-,TRBJ1-2,-,TRBV11-1
CASSNQAGANVLIF,TGTGCCAGCAGTAACCAGGCTGGGGCCAACGTCCTGATTTTC,-,TRBJ2-6,-,TRBV6-2/TRBV6-3